The 28 T cell receptor beta chains below all came from one sample that was sequenced in a study of PD-1 blockade in classical Hodgkin lymphoma (dated by TCRdb to between 2020 and 2021). Preparation of the library involved the immunoSEQ multiplex PCR assay. Not all clones reach the TCRdb copy of this immuneACCESS table, which keeps in-frame sequences only. Checked studies attribute under half of the gap to unresolved V genes and leave the rest unexplained. The table for this sample lists 85,000 to 90,000 clones; around nine tenths of them were counted only once. The biggest ten clones account for around 2.9% of the sample. The label giving this sample's time point can be read as: cycle 4 day 1 (C4D1), after 6 weeks of nivolumab. Relapse after autologous stem cell transplantation had occurred in all trial patients, and cohorts A, B and C were distinguished by prior brentuximab vedotin exposure. Sequenced here: peripheral blood mononuclear cells (PBMCs), sampled before the fourth cycle of nivolumab. All receptors come from a human donor with classical Hodgkin lymphoma.

The rearrangement uses TRBV10-2 and TRBJ1-1, with 12 bases aligning to TRBD1. The V gene's germline CDR1 is WSHSY and CDR2 SAAADI. The length of the CDR3 is 18 residues. V gave up 7 bases and J gave up 6 bases; unmatched junction bases: 18. The CDR3 loop is CASMRRGQGARRGPEAFF. Written as DNA, the CDR3 is TGCGCCAGCATGAGGCGGGGACAGGGGGCGCGTCGGGGCCCTGAAGCTTTCTTT.

The chain joins TRBV7-6 to TRBJ2-7, with a possible D match to TRBD2 (6 bases). This CDR3 region has 13 residues. Per germline, CDR1 SGHVS and CDR2 FNYEAQ. Trimming shortened V by 5 bases and J by 5 bases, and 13 bases separated the two germline ends. In DNA, the CDR3 is TGTGCCAGCAGCCCCGCTAGCGCAGACGAGCAGTACTTC. Translating it yields CASSPASADEQYF.

This clone was counted only a few times. CDR3 region: CASSIGGRGERSTEAFF. The DNA for the CDR3 is TGTGCCAGTAGTATAGGAGGGCGAGGGGAGCGAAGCACTGAAGCTTTCTTT. This chain links TRBV19 with TRBJ1-1; D might be TRBD1 (5 bases). Germline V gives CDR1 LNHDA, CDR2 SQIVND (reference sequence). V lost 1 base and J 4 bases, leaving 19 bases between the germline ends. This CDR3 region has 17 residues.

The V and J genes are TRBV5-6 and TRBJ2-1, with 7 bases fitting TRBD1. Germline CDR1 reads SGHDT; CDR2 reads YYEEEE. Trimming cost V 0 bases and J 1 base; bases outside gene matches: 4. This CDR3 spans 16 amino acids. The DNA for the CDR3 is TGTGCCAGCAGCTTGGCCGACAGGGTGTCCTACAATGAGCAGTTCTTC. Translation: CASSLADRVSYNEQFF.

The chain couples TRBV4-1 to TRBJ2-1; D unclear. CDR1 is MGHRA, CDR2 YSYEKL, per germline. V was pared by 1 base and J by 0 bases, with 13 bases between. The CDR3 has 17 residues. This chain's CDR3 is CASSQGEPLSSYNEQFF. Written as DNA, the CDR3 is TGCGCCAGCAGCCAAGGAGAGCCGTTGAGCTCCTACAATGAGCAGTTCTTC.

The rearrangement links TRBV19 to TRBJ1-2; 11 bases map to TRBD1. Unmatched junction bases numbered 4, after V lost 5 bases and J lost 5 bases. Germline values: CDR1 LNHDA, CDR2 SQIVND (reference sequence). The CDR3 is 14 amino acids. The CDR3 DNA is TGTGCCAGTAGTTTCGGACAGGGGGCTTATGGCTACACCTTC. As protein: CASSFGQGAYGYTF.

This clone was counted between two and nine times. This chain connects TRBV19 to TRBJ1-6, with D perhaps TRBD1 (5 bases). Germline CDR1 is LNHDA and CDR2 is SQIVND (reference sequence). The CDR3 contains 13 residues. The germline V and J ends were trimmed by 4 bases and 10 bases, with 11 bases remaining between them. For the CDR3, the DNA is TGTGCCAGTAGTACAGTCAGGGACTCACCCCTCCACTTT. Translated, it gives CASSTVRDSPLHF. Based on the CDR3 plus reference TRBV19 and TRBJ1-6, the full variable domain is DGGITQSPKYLFRKEGQNVTLSCEQNLNHDAMYWYRQDPGQGLRLIYYSQIVNDFQKGDIAEGYSVSREKKESFPLTVTSAQKNPTAFYLCASSTVRDSPLHFGNGTRLTVT.

The rearrangement links TRBV9 to TRBJ2-5, with 9 nucleotides matching TRBD1. CDR1 and CDR2 (germline): SGDLS, YYNGEE. V dropped 2 bases and J dropped 6; count of bases not matched to a gene: 5. CDR3 length: 14 amino acids. The CDR3 DNA follows: TGTGCCAGCAGCGTGACAGGGGGGCAGAAGACCCAGTACTTC. It encodes CASSVTGGQKTQYF.

The chain has TRBV5-6 and TRBJ1-4; D call uncertain. The ends were cut back, 0 bases at V and 0 bases at J, with 9 bases in the middle. The germline gives CDR1 SGHDT, CDR2 YYEEEE. The CDR3 extends over 16 amino acids. The CDR3 loop reads CASSLVGGTTNEKLFF. The CDR3 nucleotides read TGTGCCAGCAGCTTGGTGGGCGGAACAACTAATGAAAAACTGTTTTTT.

The chain is built from TRBV27 and TRBJ1-3; a possible D gene is TRBD1 (6 bases). The V end was cut by 4 bases, the J end by 2 bases, with 12 bases between. The CDR3 is 15 residues long. The germline V gene has CDR1 MNHEY and CDR2 SMNVEV (reference sequence). The DNA for the CDR3 is TGTGCCAGCAGTTCTCCAGGGGTAACTGGAAACACCATATATTTT. This encodes CASSSPGVTGNTIYF.

The rearrangement links TRBV19 to TRBJ1-1; D remains unclear. Germline assignment: CDR1 LNHDA and CDR2 SQIVND (reference sequence). The CDR3 has 13 residues. With 5 bases removed from V and 1 base from J, the gap between germline ends came to 8 bases. The CDR3 DNA reads as TGTGCCAGTAGTTCGACACCGAACACTGAAGCTTTCTTT. Amino acid sequence: CASSSTPNTEAFF.

The chain joins TRBV10-3 to TRBJ2-7, with D hard to call. The CDR3 length is 15 residues. Germline CDR1 ENHRY, CDR2 SYGVKD. Trimming cost V 6 bases and J 3 bases, with 18 bases left between them. Written as DNA, the CDR3 is TGTGCCATCAGACCCCGAAGCGACACCGGCTACGAGCAGTACTTC. This translates into CAIRPRSDTGYEQYF.

The chain has TRBV4-2 and TRBJ2-7; 10 positions match TRBD1. The CDR3 is 16 amino acids. J gave up 6 bases and V 3 bases, and 11 bases lay outside the gene matches. Germline-derived CDR1 and CDR2 are LGHNA and YNFKEQ. CDR3 protein: CASSQARTGGASEQYF. The CDR3 DNA reads as TGTGCCAGCAGCCAGGCCCGGACAGGGGGAGCGAGCGAGCAGTACTTC.

The chain couples TRBV10-3 to TRBJ2-5; 10 nucleotides line up with TRBD1. V lost 0 bases, J lost 4 bases, and 2 bases stayed unmatched. The CDR3 contains 15 residues. From germline, CDR1 is ENHRY and CDR2 SYGVKD. CDR3 DNA sequence: TGTGCCATCAGTGAGTCGACAGGGGGCATAGAGACCCAGTACTTC. It translates to CAISESTGGIETQYF.

The rearrangement joins TRBV6-5 to TRBJ1-6; no definite D call. The CDR3 loop spans 13 amino acids. V lost 5 bases and J 11 bases, leaving 13 bases between the germline ends. Germline-derived CDR1 and CDR2 are MNHEY and SVGAGI. In nucleotides, the CDR3 is TGTGCCAGCAGTGAAGCCCCCAGCACACCCCTCCACTTT. Its translation: CASSEAPSTPLHF.

The chain carries TRBV6-6 and TRBJ1-2, with unresolved D. Germline CDR1 reads MNHNY; CDR2 reads SVGAGI (reference sequence). Between the trimmed V and J ends, which lost 5 bases and 6 bases, there was a span of 4 bases. There are 10 residues in the CDR3. The CDR3 DNA reads as TGTGCCAGCAGTGAGGATGGCTACACCTTC. The encoded protein is CASSEDGYTF.

The chain has TRBV5-1 and TRBJ2-5; a weak D match, TRBD2 (6 bases). In germline, CDR1 is SGHRS, CDR2 YFSETQ. The CDR3 spans 15 residues. Deletions cut 4 bases from V and 2 bases from J, with 15 bases between. The CDR3 bases are TGCGCCAGCAGCCGAGTTGGGACTGCACAAGAGACCCAGTACTTC. This codes for CASSRVGTAQETQYF.

This clone occurred a few times. The chain employs TRBV28 and TRBJ1-6; D not certain. This CDR3 has 12 residues. Germline CDR1 is MDHEN and CDR2 is SYDVKM. V was shortened by 8 bases and J by 9 bases, with 11 bases between the two germline ends. DNA for the CDR3: TGTGCCAGCTTCCCTCGTGGTTCACCCCTCCACTTT. It is translated as CASFPRGSPLHF.

The J gene is TRBJ2-3, the V gene TRBV7-8; D not resolved. The CDR3 has 13 amino acids. The germline V and J ends were trimmed by 4 bases and 0 bases, with 5 bases remaining between them. Per the germline V gene, CDR1 is SGHVS and CDR2 is FQNEAQ. Here the CDR3 reads CASSYGSTDTQYF. CDR3 DNA: TGTGCCAGCAGCTACGGCAGCACAGATACGCAGTATTTT. Supplemented by reference TRBV7-8 and TRBJ2-3, the full variable domain reads GAGVSQSPRYKVAKRGQDVALRCDPISGHVSLFWYQQALGQGPEFLTYFQNEAQLDKSGLPSDRFFAERPEGSVSTLKIQRTQQEDSAVYLCASSYGSTDTQYFGPGTRLTVL.

The gene calls are TRBV27 and TRBJ1-1; D may be TRBD1 (5 bases). Trimming stripped 2 bases from V and 4 bases from J, with 11 bases between. Germline V gene sequence: CDR1 MNHEY, CDR2 SMNVEV (reference sequence). The CDR3 has 14 amino acids. The DNA of the CDR3 is TGTGCCAGCAGTTTAAGGGGATCGGGCACTGAAGCTTTCTTT. It yields the protein CASSLRGSGTEAFF.

The chain carries TRBV9 and TRBJ2-5; 9 nucleotides align to TRBD1. CDR1 and CDR2 from the germline V gene are SGDLS and YYNGEE. The CDR3 covers 16 residues. V lost 0 bases and J lost 2; bases outside the gene matches: 5. CDR3 nucleotides: TGTGCCAGCAGCGTAGGGTGGGGACAGGGACAAGAGACCCAGTACTTC. Translated, it gives CASSVGWGQGQETQYF.

This chain joins TRBV27 and TRBJ2-3; 9 bases match TRBD2. The CDR3 consists of 15 residues. Germline V gives CDR1 MNHEY, CDR2 SMNVEV (reference sequence). With 5 bases clipped from V and 0 bases from J, the junction kept 3 bases outside the gene matches. As DNA, the CDR3 is TGTGCCAGCAGTAACAGCGGGGGGAGCACAGATACGCAGTATTTT. Its translation: CASSNSGGSTDTQYF.

This chain links TRBV30 with TRBJ2-1; 7 nucleotides agree with TRBD2. Germline loops: CDR1 GTSNPN, CDR2 SVGIG (reference sequence). V shed 4 bases, J shed 7 bases, and the junction held 13 bases outside the gene matches. This CDR3 is built from 15 residues. The CDR3 DNA reads as TGTGCCTGGATCCCCCGGGATCGGGGAGGGAATGAGCAGTTCTTC. This codes for CAWIPRDRGGNEQFF.

This chain joins TRBV5-6 and TRBJ2-5; TRBD1 might be the D (5 bases). The germline V gene encodes CDR1 SGHDT and CDR2 YYEEEE. This CDR3 is 14 amino acids long. V dropped 3 bases and J dropped 2 bases, with 11 bases sitting between them. CDR3 in amino acids: CASSSVTVQETQYF. As DNA, the CDR3 is TGTGCCAGCAGCTCGGTGACAGTACAAGAGACCCAGTACTTC.

The chain recombines TRBV21-1 with TRBJ1-5; the table's TRBD1 call for D was not verified on the DNA. TRBV21-1 is reported as a pseudogene. This CDR3 region has 13 residues. The CDR3 protein is CASPTGGGQPQHF. CDR3 in DNA: TGTGCCAGCCCGACAGGGGGCGGTCAGCCCCAGCATTTT.

This clone appeared once. The V gene is TRBV18, the J gene TRBJ1-1, with D possibly TRBD1 on 6 matching bases. The CDR3 loop spans 15 amino acids. V was cut by 3 bases and J by 7 bases, with 18 bases left in between. The germline CDR1 and CDR2 sequences are KGHSH and LQKENI. CDR3 amino acids: CASSPSRDKGCEAFF. CDR3 nucleotide sequence: TGTGCCAGCTCACCGTCCCGGGACAAGGGATGTGAAGCTTTCTTT. Complete variable domain (other parts from reference TRBV18 and TRBJ1-1): NAGVMQNPRHLVRRRGQEARLRCSPMKGHSHVYWYRQLPEEGLKFMVYLQKENIIDESGMPKERFSAEFPKEGPSILRIQQVVRGDSAAYFCASSPSRDKGCEAFFGQGTRLTVV.

The J gene is TRBJ2-2, the V gene TRBV4-1, with D unresolved. This CDR3 has 14 residues. Germline V gene lookup returns CDR1 MGHRA and CDR2 YSYEKL. V was pared by 4 bases and J by 0 bases, with 6 bases between. This CDR3 reads CASSPSPNTGELFF. For the CDR3, the DNA is TGCGCCAGCAGCCCGTCCCCGAACACCGGGGAGCTGTTTTTT.

CDR3 region: CASSPLGEQGETEAFF. The CDR3 DNA reads TGTGCCAGCAGCCCCCTCGGGGAACAGGGGGAAACTGAAGCTTTCTTT. The J gene is TRBJ1-1, the V gene TRBV7-9, with 8 bases lining up with TRBD1. V was pared by 5 bases and J by 5 bases, with 13 bases of the junction left unmatched. CDR1 and CDR2 (germline): SEHNR, FQNEAQ (reference sequence). The CDR3 runs 16 residues.